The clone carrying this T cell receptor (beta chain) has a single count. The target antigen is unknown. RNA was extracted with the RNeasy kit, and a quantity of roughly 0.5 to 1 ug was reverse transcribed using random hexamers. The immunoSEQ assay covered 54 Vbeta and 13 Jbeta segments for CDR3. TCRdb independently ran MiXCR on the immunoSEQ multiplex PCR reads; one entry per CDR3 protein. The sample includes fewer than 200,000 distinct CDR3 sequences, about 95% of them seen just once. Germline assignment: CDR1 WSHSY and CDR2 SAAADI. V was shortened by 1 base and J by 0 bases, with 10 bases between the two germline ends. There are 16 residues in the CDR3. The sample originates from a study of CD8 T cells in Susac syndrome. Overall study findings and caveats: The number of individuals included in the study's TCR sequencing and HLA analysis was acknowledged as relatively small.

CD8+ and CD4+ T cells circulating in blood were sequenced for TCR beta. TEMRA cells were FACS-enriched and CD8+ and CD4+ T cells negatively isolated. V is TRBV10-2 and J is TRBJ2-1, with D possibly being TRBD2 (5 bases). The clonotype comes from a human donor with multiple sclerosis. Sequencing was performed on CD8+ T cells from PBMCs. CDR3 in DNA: TGCGCCAGCAGTGAGTTGAGCGGAACCTCCTACAATGAGCAGTTCTTC. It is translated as CASSELSGTSYNEQFF.